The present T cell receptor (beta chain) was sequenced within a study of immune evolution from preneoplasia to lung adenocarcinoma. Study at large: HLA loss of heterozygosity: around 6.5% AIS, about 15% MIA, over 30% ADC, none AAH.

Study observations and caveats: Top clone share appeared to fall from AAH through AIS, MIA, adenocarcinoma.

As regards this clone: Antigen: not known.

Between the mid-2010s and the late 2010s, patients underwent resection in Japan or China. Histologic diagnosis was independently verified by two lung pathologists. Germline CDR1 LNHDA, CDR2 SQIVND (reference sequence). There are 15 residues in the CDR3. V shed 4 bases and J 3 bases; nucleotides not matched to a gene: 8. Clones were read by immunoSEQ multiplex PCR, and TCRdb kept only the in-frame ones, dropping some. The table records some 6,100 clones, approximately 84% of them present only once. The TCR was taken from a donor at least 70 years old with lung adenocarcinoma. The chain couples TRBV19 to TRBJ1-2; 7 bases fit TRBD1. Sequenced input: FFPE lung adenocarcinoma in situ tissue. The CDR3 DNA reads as TGTGCCAGTAGTAAGGACAGGCTAAGGGACTATGGCTACACCTTC. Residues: CASSKDRLRDYGYTF.